One and the same sample provided the 15 T cell receptor beta chains below, sequenced in a study of control samples from healthy donors and cancer patients. Here immunoSEQ multiplex PCR was the method, and the copy in TCRdb shows in-frame clones only, minus some. The sample yields around 170,000 clones, 85% to 90% seen once. The material sequenced was blood. These receptors were obtained from a woman aged 25 to 39 in good health.

This clone was found a few times. V and J are TRBV11-2 and TRBJ1-1, with D perhaps matching TRBD1 (5 bases). The CDR3 covers 14 residues. Per the germline V gene, CDR1 is SGHAT and CDR2 is FQNNGV. V was clipped by 5 bases and J by 2 bases, with 12 bases between them. CDR3 in DNA: TGTGCCAGCAGCCAGGACGGGGGAAACACTGAAGCTTTCTTT. This sequence encodes CASSQDGGNTEAFF.

A single count supports this clone. This sequence joins TRBV11-2 and TRBJ2-1; D remains unclear. This CDR3 comprises 11 residues. CDR1 and CDR2 (germline): SGHAT, FQNNGV. Trimming stripped 1 base from V and 10 bases from J, with 5 bases between. CDR3 in DNA: TGTGCCAGCAGCTTAGGATGGGAGCAGTTCTTC. This codes for CASSLGWEQFF. The full variable domain, in which reference TRBV11-2 and TRBJ2-1 provide the parts outside the CDR3, is EAGVAQSPRYKIIEKRQSVAFWCNPISGHATLYWYQQILGQGPKLLIQFQNNGVVDDSQLPKDRFSAERLKGVDSTLKIQPAKLEDSAVYLCASSLGWEQFFGPGTRLTVL.

This clone has a handful of counts. The chain couples TRBV10-3 to TRBJ1-2; the D is unclear. V was shortened by 2 bases and J by 8 bases, with 12 bases between the two germline ends. The CDR3 is 13 amino acids. Per the germline V gene, CDR1 is ENHRY and CDR2 is SYGVKD. CDR3 sequence: CAISENRSGGYTF. The CDR3 region has the DNA TGTGCCATCAGTGAGAACAGATCCGGGGGCTACACCTTC.

The chain uses TRBV13 and TRBJ1-4; possible D gene TRBD1, 6 bases. Germline CDR1 reads PRHDT; CDR2 reads FYEKMQ (reference sequence). The CDR3 consists of 16 residues. Trimming shortened V by 1 base and J by 1 base, and 10 bases separated the two germline ends. This CDR3 is CASSLAGGQTNEKLFF. CDR3 nucleotides: TGTGCCAGCAGCTTAGCCGGGGGACAAACTAATGAAAAACTGTTTTTT.

This chain joins TRBV18 and TRBJ2-5, with 8 nucleotides matching TRBD2. Gene TRBJ2-7 matches the end of the DNA better, so the J call may be wrong. The CDR3 has 16 amino acids. Germline CDR1 KGHSH, CDR2 LQKENI. CDR3 nucleotide sequence: TGTGCCAGCTCACCACCGGGGCTAGCGGGCGCCCACGAGCAGTACTTC. Protein product: CASSPPGLAGAHEQYF.

In this sample, this clone turned up once. The DNA is omitted, as the CDR3 cannot be located on it reliably, and the CDR3 follows TCRdb's listing. The chain couples TRBV21-1 to TRBJ1-1; the D call of TRBD1 is as the table states it, not checked on the DNA. TRBV21-1 corresponds to a pseudogene. The CDR3 has 18 residues if both end residues are counted. CDR3 in amino acids: CASSLGWGQGNGLAEAFF.

V is TRBV2 and J is TRBJ2-7; 13 bases align to TRBD2. CDR3 size: 14 residues. The V segment lost 5 bases and the J segment 5 bases; nucleotides outside the gene matches: 3. Germline loops: CDR1 SNHLY, CDR2 FYNNEI. CDR3 nucleotide sequence: TGTGCCAGCAGTTCGGGACTAGCGGGGAACGAGCAGTACTTC. As protein: CASSSGLAGNEQYF.

J is TRBJ1-1 and V is TRBV12-3 or TRBV12-4, with D possibly being TRBD1 (5 bases). Trimming stripped 6 bases from V and 8 bases from J, with 13 bases between. This CDR3 contains 12 residues. This CDR3 is CASSPTGVEAFF. CDR3 nucleotides: TGTGCCAGCAGCCCGACGGGGGTGGAAGCTTTCTTT.

The gene calls are TRBV5-1 and TRBJ2-3; 10 bases are shared with TRBD1. In germline, CDR1 is SGHRS, CDR2 YFSETQ. This CDR3 is built from 16 residues. Losses at the gene ends were 4 bases for V and 1 base for J; bases not matched to a gene: 6. CDR3 sequence: CASSPWGTGGTDTQYF. The CDR3 DNA follows: TGCGCCAGCAGCCCATGGGGGACAGGGGGCACAGATACGCAGTATTTT.

The chain recombines TRBV12-3 or TRBV12-4 with TRBJ1-4; 7 nucleotides agree with TRBD1. J lost 6 bases, V lost 5 bases, and 3 bases had no gene match. CDR3 length: 13 amino acids. The CDR3 DNA sequence: TGTGCCAGCAGTATTACAGGGGATGAAAAACTGTTTTTT. This encodes CASSITGDEKLFF.

Concerning this clone itself: Different DNA sequences within this sample yield the same CDR3. The rearrangement joins TRBV12-3 or TRBV12-4 to TRBJ1-2; D call uncertain. This CDR3 has 11 residues. Trimming pared 6 bases from V and 2 bases from J, leaving 4 bases between. This chain's CDR3 is CASSPNYGYTF. CDR3 in DNA: TGTGCCAGCAGCCCAAACTATGGCTACACCTTC.

The gene calls are TRBV11-2 and TRBJ2-7; D uncertain. Per the germline V gene, CDR1 is SGHAT and CDR2 is FQNNGV. The CDR3 has 16 amino acids. Trimming stripped 7 bases from V and 2 bases from J, with 21 bases between. The CDR3 DNA reads as TGTGCCAGCACCAACAATTCGCCCCTGCCAACCTACGAGCAGTACGTC. Encoded protein: CASTNNSPLPTYEQYV.

The CDR3: CAWSDRLAASTDTQYF. CDR3 sequence (DNA): TGTGCCTGGAGTGATAGACTAGCGGCTAGCACAGATACGCAGTATTTT. This chain links TRBV30 with TRBJ2-3, with 9 bases aligning to TRBD2. This CDR3 is built from 16 residues. Germline trimming cut 1 base from V and 0 bases from J; bases unmatched to any gene: 5. Germline V CDR1 and CDR2: GTSNPN, SVGIG (reference sequence).

The chain uses TRBV5-1 and TRBJ2-2; the D is unclear. Germline CDR1 SGHRS, CDR2 YFSETQ. Trimming left V 0 bases short and J 2 bases short, with 14 bases between. CDR3 length: 17 amino acids. CDR3 nucleotide sequence: TGCGCCAGCAGCTTGGGATGGACGGTACAAAACACCGGGGAGCTGTTTTTT. Protein sequence: CASSLGWTVQNTGELFF.

This clone has just one count. The rearrangement links TRBV6-5 to TRBJ1-1; D gene ambiguous. Germline V gives CDR1 MNHEY, CDR2 SVGAGI. The CDR3 spans 13 residues. Trimming cost V 5 bases and J 0 bases, with 7 bases left between them. CDR3 in amino acids: CASSNRMNTEAFF. Written as DNA, the CDR3 is TGTGCCAGCAGTAACAGAATGAACACTGAAGCTTTCTTT.